Listed here are 21 T cell receptor beta chains from one sample, sequenced in a study of T cells in Graves' hyperthyroidism and ophthalmopathy. Authors of the study amplified TCR beta CDR3 regions from RNA transcripts. An initial round of RT-PCR targeting the TCR CDR3 relied on the HTBI primer set. TCRdb reanalysed the multiplex PCR reads using MiXCR and keeps one entry per CDR3 protein. The profile shows 300,000 to 350,000 distinct CDR3 sequences, over 15% of them singletons. The sequenced material came from blood. These receptors all stem from a woman aged 50 to 65 with Graves' hyperthyroidism.

Many counts were recorded for this clonotype. This chain links TRBV7-2 with TRBJ2-1, with TRBD1 as a possible D gene (6 bases). The CDR3 spans 14 residues. Germline CDR1 is SGHTA and CDR2 is FQGNSA. The V gene lost 5 bases and the J gene lost 12 bases, with 20 bases spanning the gap. The CDR3 region has the DNA TGTGCCAGCAGCCCCCGCCGGGACACCGATGGGCAGTTCTTC. It yields the protein CASSPRRDTDGQFF.

This clonotype was found a few times. This chain joins TRBV7-2 and TRBJ1-1; D is unresolved. V lost 1 base and J lost 7, with 7 bases in between. The germline V gene encodes CDR1 SGHTA and CDR2 FQGNSA. The CDR3 totals 12 residues. The CDR3 protein is CASSLGGGEAFF. The DNA of the CDR3 is TGTGCCAGCAGCTTAGGTGGAGGTGAAGCTTTCTTT.

The CDR3 region has the DNA TGTGCCAGCTGTTCAGACAGTATCTCTGGAAACACCATATATTTT. It specifies CASCSDSISGNTIYF. The genes are TRBV6-5 and TRBJ1-3; D may be TRBD1 (5 bases). Per the germline V gene, CDR1 is MNHEY and CDR2 is SVGAGI. The CDR3 runs 15 residues. The V gene lost 8 bases and the J gene lost 0 bases, with 14 bases spanning the gap.

This clonotype was found many times. This chain connects TRBV12-3 or TRBV12-4 to TRBJ2-7; TRBD1 matches 11 bases. V was clipped by 6 bases and J by 6 bases; unmatched bases: 13. The CDR3 spans 16 residues. The CDR3 region is CASSPNGGTGGFEQYF. As DNA, the CDR3 is TGTGCCAGCAGCCCAAACGGCGGGACAGGGGGGTTCGAGCAGTACTTC.

The chain couples TRBV29-1 to TRBJ2-1; D gene uncertain. The CDR3 has 15 residues. Germline loops: CDR1 SQVTM, CDR2 ANQGSEA. Trimming removed 5 bases at V and 3 bases at J, with 17 bases between. The CDR3, as DNA: TGCAGCGTTCAAGGAGAAGCTGGGATCTACAATGAGCAGTTCTTC. This encodes CSVQGEAGIYNEQFF.

The table lists this clonotype with a few counts. This chain uses TRBV7-2 with TRBJ2-4, with 8 bases fitting TRBD1. Germline loops: CDR1 SGHTA, CDR2 FQGNSA. The CDR3 runs 17 residues. The junction had 4 bases not matched to a gene; V was cut back by 0 bases and J by 0 bases. This CDR3 reads CASSLAGTGIAKNIQYF. The CDR3 nucleotides read TGTGCCAGCAGCTTAGCTGGGACAGGTATAGCCAAAAACATTCAGTACTTC. The whole variable domain, remainder taken from reference TRBV7-2 and TRBJ2-4, is GAGVSQSPSNKVTEKGKDVELRCDPISGHTALYWYRQSLGQGLEFLIYFQGNSAPDKSGLPSDRFSAERTGGSVSTLTIQRTQQEDSAVYLCASSLAGTGIAKNIQYFGAGTRLSVL.

The J gene is TRBJ2-3, the V gene TRBV7-9, with unresolved D. The germline V gene encodes CDR1 SEHNR and CDR2 FQNEAQ (reference sequence). The V end was cut by 5 bases, the J end by 6 bases, with 9 bases between. This CDR3 spans 12 amino acids. The CDR3 bases are TGTGCCAGCAGCGCCGGACGGGATACGCAGTATTTT. Encoded protein: CASSAGRDTQYF.

In this sample, this clonotype turned up a few times. This chain connects TRBV12-3 or TRBV12-4 to TRBJ2-5, with D tentatively TRBD1 or TRBD2 (7 bases each). The CDR3 sequence is 15 residues long. The V gene lost 3 bases and the J gene lost 2 bases, with 13 bases spanning the gap. As DNA, the CDR3 is TGTGCCAGCAGTTTCGACAGGGAGGGTCAAGAGACCCAGTACTTC. Amino acids: CASSFDREGQETQYF.

This clonotype appeared a few times. The chain employs TRBV4-1 and TRBJ2-3; D not resolved. The V gene's germline CDR1 is MGHRA and CDR2 YSYEKL. The CDR3 runs 14 residues. Deletions cut 4 bases from V and 2 bases from J, with 10 bases between. The CDR3 is CASSRSTYTDTQYF. For the CDR3, the DNA is TGCGCCAGCAGCCGGTCGACCTACACAGATACGCAGTATTTT.

The table lists this clonotype with many counts. CDR3 region: CASSLALTTGVGYTF. In nucleotides, the CDR3 is TGTGCCAGCAGTTTAGCGCTTACGACAGGGGTTGGCTACACCTTC. The chain carries TRBV12-3 or TRBV12-4 and TRBJ1-2; 8 nucleotides agree with TRBD1. After removal of 0 bases from V and 7 bases from J, the junction contained 7 bases not matched to a gene. The CDR3 contains 15 residues.

The sample holds many counts of this clonotype. The chain joins TRBV6-2 or TRBV6-3 to TRBJ2-1; 8 nucleotides align to TRBD2. From germline, CDR1 is MNHEY and CDR2 SVGEGT. Trimming removed 2 bases from V and 9 bases from J; junction bases left unmatched: 3. The CDR3 spans 13 residues. CDR3: CASSYRTSSEQFF. The CDR3 DNA is TGTGCCAGCAGTTACCGGACTAGCTCTGAGCAGTTCTTC.

This clonotype was observed at least ten times. This chain uses TRBV20-1 with TRBJ1-1; D remains unclear. CDR1 is DFQATT, CDR2 SNEGSKA, per germline (reference sequence). Trimming shortened V by 0 bases and J by 1 base, and 9 bases separated the two germline ends. The length of the CDR3 is 14 residues. CDR3 DNA sequence: TGCAGTGCTAGAGATGGAGCGGGGAACACTGAAGCTTTCTTT. Translated: CSARDGAGNTEAFF.

The CDR3 region is CASSPVAGVFTDTQYF. The CDR3 DNA sequence: TGTGCCAGCAGCCCTGTGGCGGGGGTGTTCACAGATACGCAGTATTTT. The rearrangement links TRBV13 to TRBJ2-3; 7 bases line up with TRBD2. Trimming at V came to 5 bases and at J to 2 bases, leaving 10 bases not matched to a gene. This CDR3 is 16 amino acids long. Germline CDR1 PRHDT, CDR2 FYEKMQ (reference sequence).

This clonotype was recorded at least ten times. J is TRBJ2-3 and V is TRBV6-2 or TRBV6-3; TRBD2 is a possible D gene (5 bases). V was clipped by 0 bases and J by 1 base, with 8 bases between them. Germline V gene lookup returns CDR1 MNHEY and CDR2 SVGEGT. CDR3 length: 15 residues. The chain's CDR3 is CASSYSDSGTDTQYF. DNA of the CDR3: TGTGCCAGCAGTTACTCGGACTCGGGCACAGATACGCAGTATTTT.

Notes on this clonotype: The junction shows a germline mismatch at one end, possibly a read error. The chain is built from TRBV28 and TRBJ2-7; TRBD1 matches at 8 bases. Germline V gene sequence: CDR1 MDHEN, CDR2 SYDVKM. The CDR3 consists of 15 residues. In DNA, the CDR3 is TGTGCCAGCACTTTACACAGGGGGTCTTTCGACGAGCAGTACTTC. It codes for CASTLHRGSFDEQYF.

The chain uses TRBV24-1 and TRBJ2-3; D is unclear. Germline values: CDR1 KGHDR, CDR2 SFDVKD. The CDR3 has 12 residues. Trimming stripped 1 base from V and 6 bases from J, with 4 bases between. CDR3 nucleotides: TGTGCCACCAGTGATTTTATGGATACGCAGTATTTT. Translated: CATSDFMDTQYF.

The gene calls are TRBV27 and TRBJ2-2; D is unclear. Germline CDR1 and CDR2: MNHEY and SMNVEV (reference sequence). Trimming took off 0 bases at V and 6 bases at J, with 11 bases between the two ends. There are 15 residues in the CDR3. CDR3 bases: TGTGCCAGCAGTTTATCGGGTCCTTGGCCCGGGGAGCTGTTTTTT. Amino acids: CASSLSGPWPGELFF.

The genes are TRBV14 and TRBJ1-1; possibly TRBD1 for D (5 bases). Looked up from germline, CDR1 is SGHDN and CDR2 is FVKESK. The ends were cut back, 4 bases at V and 0 bases at J, with 15 bases in the middle. The CDR3 has 16 amino acids. The CDR3 is CASSPAPRGMNTEAFF. CDR3 nucleotide sequence: TGTGCCAGCAGCCCCGCCCCCCGGGGGATGAACACTGAAGCTTTCTTT.

The chain recombines TRBV6-1 with TRBJ1-1; possible D gene TRBD1, 6 bases. Trimming cost V 6 bases and J 1 base, with 24 bases left between them. The CDR3 contains 18 residues. Per the germline V gene, CDR1 is MNHNS and CDR2 is SASEGT. The CDR3 DNA sequence: TGTGCCAGCAGCCATCCCCCCTGGACAGATGATTGGAACACTGAAGCTTTCTTT. As protein: CASSHPPWTDDWNTEAFF.

The rearrangement uses TRBV29-1 and TRBJ1-4; no definite D call. V was cut by 7 bases and J by 7 bases, with 16 bases left in between. The CDR3 contains 13 residues. Germline values: CDR1 SQVTM, CDR2 ANQGSEA. CDR3 sequence reads: CSASQSEGEKLFF. CDR3 nucleotides: TGCAGCGCTTCACAGTCGGAGGGTGAAAAACTGTTTTTT.

This chain connects TRBV10-1 to TRBJ1-5, with D hard to call. V gave up 8 bases and J gave up 3 bases, with 11 bases separating them. Germline lookup yields CDR1 WNHNN and CDR2 SYGVQD (reference sequence). The CDR3 length is 13 residues. CDR3 DNA: TGCGCCAGCCCGGACTGTATCAATCAGCCCCAGCATTTT. Protein product: CASPDCINQPQHF.